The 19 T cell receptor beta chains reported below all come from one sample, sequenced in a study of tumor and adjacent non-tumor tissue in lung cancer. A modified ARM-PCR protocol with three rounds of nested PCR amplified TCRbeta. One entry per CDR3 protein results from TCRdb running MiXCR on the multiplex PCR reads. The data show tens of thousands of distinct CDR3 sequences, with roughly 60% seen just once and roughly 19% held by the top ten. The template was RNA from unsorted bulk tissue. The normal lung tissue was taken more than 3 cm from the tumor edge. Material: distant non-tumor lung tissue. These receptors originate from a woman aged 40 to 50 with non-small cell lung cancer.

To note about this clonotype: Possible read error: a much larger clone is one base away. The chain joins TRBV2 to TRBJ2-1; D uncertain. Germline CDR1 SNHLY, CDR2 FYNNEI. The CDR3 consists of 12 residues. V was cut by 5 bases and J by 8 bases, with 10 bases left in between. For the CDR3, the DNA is TGTGCCAGCAGTACAAGGGAAGATGAGCAGTTCTTC. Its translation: CASSTREDEQFF. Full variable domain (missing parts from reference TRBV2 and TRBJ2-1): EPEVTQTPSHQVTQMGQEVILRCVPISNHLYFYWYRQILGQKVEFLVSFYNNEISEKSEIFDDQFSVERPDGSNFTLKIRSTKLEDSAMYFCASSTREDEQFFGPGTRLTVL.

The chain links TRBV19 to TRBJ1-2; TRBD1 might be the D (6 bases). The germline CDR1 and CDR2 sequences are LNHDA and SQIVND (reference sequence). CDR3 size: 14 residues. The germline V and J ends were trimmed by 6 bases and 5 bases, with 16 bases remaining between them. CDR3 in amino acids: CASRRLGGGYGYTF. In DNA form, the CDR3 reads TGTGCCAGTAGAAGACTCGGAGGGGGGTATGGCTACACCTTC.

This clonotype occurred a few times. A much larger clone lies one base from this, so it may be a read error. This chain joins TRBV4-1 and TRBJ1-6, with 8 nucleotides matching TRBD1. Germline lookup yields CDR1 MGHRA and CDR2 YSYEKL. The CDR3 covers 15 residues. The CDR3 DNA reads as TGCGCCAGCAGCCTTCAGGGGGCGCGAAATTCACCCCTCTACTTT. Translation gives CASSLQGARNSPLYF.

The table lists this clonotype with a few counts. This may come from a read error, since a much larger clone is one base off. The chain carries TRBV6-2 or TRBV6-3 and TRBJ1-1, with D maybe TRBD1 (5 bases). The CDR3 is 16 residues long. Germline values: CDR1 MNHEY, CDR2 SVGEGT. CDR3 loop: CTSSYSTTEMNTEAFF. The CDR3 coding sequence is TGTACCAGCAGTTATTCAACGACAGAAATGAACACTGAAGCTTTCTTT.

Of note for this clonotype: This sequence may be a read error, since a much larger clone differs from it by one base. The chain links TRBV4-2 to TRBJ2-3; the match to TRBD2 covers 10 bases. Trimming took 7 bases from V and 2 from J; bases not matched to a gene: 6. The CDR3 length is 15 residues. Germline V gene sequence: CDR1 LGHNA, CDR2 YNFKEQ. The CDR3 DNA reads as TGTGCCAGCAACAAGGGACTAGCGTTCACAGATACGCAGTATTTT. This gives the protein CASNKGLAFTDTQYF.

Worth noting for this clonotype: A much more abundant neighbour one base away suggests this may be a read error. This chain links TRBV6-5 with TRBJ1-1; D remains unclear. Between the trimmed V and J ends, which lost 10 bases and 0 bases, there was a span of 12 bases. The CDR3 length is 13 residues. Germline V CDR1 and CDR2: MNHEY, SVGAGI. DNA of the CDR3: TGTGCCATCGGAGAGACTTTGAACACTGAAGCTTTCTTT. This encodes CAIGETLNTEAFF.

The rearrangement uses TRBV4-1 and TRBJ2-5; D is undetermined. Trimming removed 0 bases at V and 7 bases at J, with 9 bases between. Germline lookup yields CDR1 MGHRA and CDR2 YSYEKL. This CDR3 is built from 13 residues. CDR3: CASSQDNWGTQYF. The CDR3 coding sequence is TGCGCCAGCAGCCAAGATAATTGGGGGACCCAGTACTTC.

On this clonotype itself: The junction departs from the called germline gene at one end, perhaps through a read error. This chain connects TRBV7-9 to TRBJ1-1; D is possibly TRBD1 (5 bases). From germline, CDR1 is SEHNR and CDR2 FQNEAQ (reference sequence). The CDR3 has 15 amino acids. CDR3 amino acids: CVSSLAWDENNEAFF. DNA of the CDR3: TGTGTCAGCAGCTTAGCTTGGGACGAGAACAATGAAGCTTTCTTT. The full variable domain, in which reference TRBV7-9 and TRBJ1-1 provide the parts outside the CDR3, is DTGVSQNPRHKITKRGQNVTFRCDPISEHNRLYWYRQTLGQGPEFLTYFQNEAQLEKSRLLSDRFSAERPKGSFSTLEIQRTEQGDSAMYLCVSSLAWDENNEAFFGQGTRLTVV.

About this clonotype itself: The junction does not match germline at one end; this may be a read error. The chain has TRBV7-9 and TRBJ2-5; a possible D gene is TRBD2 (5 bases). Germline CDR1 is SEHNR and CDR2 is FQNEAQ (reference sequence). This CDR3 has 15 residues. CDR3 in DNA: TGTGCCAACAGCTTAGGGATAGGGTTTGGGGAGACCCAGTATTTC. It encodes CANSLGIGFGETQYF.

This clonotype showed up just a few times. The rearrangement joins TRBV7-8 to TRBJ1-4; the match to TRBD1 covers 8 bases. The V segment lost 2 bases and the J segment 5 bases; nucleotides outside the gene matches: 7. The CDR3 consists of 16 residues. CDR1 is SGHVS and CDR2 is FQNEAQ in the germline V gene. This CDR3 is CASSLTPGGSNEKLFF. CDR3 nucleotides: TGTGCCAGCAGCTTAACACCAGGGGGCTCCAATGAAAAACTGTTTTTT.

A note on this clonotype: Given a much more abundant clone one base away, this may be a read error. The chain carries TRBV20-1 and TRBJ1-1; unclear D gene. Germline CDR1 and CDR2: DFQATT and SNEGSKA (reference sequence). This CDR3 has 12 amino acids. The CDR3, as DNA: TGCAGTGCTAGAGTGGACCGTGCTGATGCTTTCTTT. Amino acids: CSARVDRADAFF.

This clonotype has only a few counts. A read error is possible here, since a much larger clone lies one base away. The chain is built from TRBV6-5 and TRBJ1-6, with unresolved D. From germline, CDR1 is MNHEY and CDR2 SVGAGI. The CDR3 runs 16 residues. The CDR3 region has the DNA TGTGCCAGCAGGAGCCGACCGATGAATTATAATTCACTCCTCCACTTT. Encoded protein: CASRSRPMNYNSLLHF.

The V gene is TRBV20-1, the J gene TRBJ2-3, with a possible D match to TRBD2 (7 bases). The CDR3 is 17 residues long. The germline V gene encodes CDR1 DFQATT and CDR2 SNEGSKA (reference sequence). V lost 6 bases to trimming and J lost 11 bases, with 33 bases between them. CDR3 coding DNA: TGCAGTGCCGACCTCACCACTGGGCTAGAGGGGGGGCACGTGCAGTATTTT. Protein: CSADLTTGLEGGHVQYF.

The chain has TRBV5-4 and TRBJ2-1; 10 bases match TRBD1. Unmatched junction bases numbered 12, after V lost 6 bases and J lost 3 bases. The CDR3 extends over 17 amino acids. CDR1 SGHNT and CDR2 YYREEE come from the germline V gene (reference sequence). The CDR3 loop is CASNAGTGVVGYNEQFF. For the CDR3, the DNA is TGTGCCAGCAACGCAGGGACAGGGGTGGTGGGCTACAATGAGCAGTTCTTC.

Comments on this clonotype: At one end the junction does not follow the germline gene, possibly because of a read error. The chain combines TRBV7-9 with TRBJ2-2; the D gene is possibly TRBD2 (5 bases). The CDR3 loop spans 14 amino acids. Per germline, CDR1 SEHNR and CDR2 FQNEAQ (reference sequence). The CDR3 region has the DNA TGTGCCAGCAGCTTCCGGGTCGTGCCCGGGGAGCTCTTTTTT. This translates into CASSFRVVPGELFF.

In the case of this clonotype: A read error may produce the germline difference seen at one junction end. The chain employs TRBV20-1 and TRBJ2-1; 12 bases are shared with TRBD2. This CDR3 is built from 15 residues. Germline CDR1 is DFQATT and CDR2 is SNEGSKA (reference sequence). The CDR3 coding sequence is TGCAGTGCTATACGGACTAGCGGGAATTACAATGAGCAGTCCTTC. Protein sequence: CSAIRTSGNYNEQSF.

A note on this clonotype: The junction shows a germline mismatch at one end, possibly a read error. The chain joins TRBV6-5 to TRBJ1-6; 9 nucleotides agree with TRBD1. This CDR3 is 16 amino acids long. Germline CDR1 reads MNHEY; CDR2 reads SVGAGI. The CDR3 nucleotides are TGTACCAGCAGTTTCGGGCGGGACAGGGATAATTTACCTCTCCACTTT. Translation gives CTSSFGRDRDNLPLHF.

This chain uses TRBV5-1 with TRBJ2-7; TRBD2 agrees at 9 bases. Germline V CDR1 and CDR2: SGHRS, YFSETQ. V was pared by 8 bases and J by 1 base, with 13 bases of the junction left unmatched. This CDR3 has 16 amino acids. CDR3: CASSMRGGQGSYEQYF. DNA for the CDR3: TGCGCCAGTAGCATGCGGGGGGGACAAGGATCCTACGAGCAGTACTTC. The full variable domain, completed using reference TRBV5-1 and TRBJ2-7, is KAGVTQTPRYLIKTRGQQVTLSCSPISGHRSVSWYQQTPGQGLQFLFEYFSETQRNKGNFPGRFSGRQFSNSRSEMNVSTLELGDSALYLCASSMRGGQGSYEQYFGPGTRLTVT.

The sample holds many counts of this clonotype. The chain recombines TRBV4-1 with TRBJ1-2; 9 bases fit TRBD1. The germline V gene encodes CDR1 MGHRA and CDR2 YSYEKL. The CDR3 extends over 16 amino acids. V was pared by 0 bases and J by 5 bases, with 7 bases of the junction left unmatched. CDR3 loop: CASSQDGTGRLYGYTF. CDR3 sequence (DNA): TGCGCCAGCAGCCAAGACGGGACAGGGAGGCTATATGGCTACACCTTC.